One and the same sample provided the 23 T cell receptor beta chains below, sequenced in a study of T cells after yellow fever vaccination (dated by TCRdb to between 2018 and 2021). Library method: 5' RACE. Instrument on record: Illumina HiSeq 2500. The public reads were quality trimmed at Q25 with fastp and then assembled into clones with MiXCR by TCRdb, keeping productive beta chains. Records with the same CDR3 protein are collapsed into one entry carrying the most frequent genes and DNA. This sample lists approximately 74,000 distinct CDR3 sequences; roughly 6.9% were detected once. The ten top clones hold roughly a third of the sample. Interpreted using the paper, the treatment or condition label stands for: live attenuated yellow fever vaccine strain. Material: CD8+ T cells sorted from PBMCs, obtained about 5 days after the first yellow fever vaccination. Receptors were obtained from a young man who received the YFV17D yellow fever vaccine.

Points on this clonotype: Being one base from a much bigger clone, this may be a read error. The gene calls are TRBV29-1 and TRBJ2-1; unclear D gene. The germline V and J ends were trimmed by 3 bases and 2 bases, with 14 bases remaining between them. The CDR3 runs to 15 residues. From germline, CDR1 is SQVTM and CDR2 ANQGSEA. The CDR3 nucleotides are TGCAGCGTTGAGGGGAAGTGGCTCACCTACAATGAGCAGTTCTTC. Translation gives CSVEGKWLTYNEQFF.

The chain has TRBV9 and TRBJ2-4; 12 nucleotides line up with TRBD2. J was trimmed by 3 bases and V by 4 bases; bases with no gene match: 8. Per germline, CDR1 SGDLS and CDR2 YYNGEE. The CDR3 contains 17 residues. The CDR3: CASSTLAGGPGKNIQYF. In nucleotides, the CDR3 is TGTGCCAGCAGCACCCTAGCGGGGGGGCCTGGCAAAAACATTCAGTACTTC.

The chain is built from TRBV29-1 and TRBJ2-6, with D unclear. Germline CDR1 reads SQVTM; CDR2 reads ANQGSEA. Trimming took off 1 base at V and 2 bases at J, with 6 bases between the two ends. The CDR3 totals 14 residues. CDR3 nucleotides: TGCAGCGTTGAAGGGGGAACTGGGGCCAACGTCCTGACTTTC. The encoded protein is CSVEGGTGANVLTF.

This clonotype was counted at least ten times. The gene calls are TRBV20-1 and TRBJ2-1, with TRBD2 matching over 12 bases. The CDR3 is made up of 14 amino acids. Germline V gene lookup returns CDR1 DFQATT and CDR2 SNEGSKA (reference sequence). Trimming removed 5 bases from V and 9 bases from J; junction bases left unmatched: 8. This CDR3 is CSADASGGASEQFF. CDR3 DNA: TGCAGTGCTGACGCTAGCGGGGGGGCGTCTGAGCAGTTCTTC.

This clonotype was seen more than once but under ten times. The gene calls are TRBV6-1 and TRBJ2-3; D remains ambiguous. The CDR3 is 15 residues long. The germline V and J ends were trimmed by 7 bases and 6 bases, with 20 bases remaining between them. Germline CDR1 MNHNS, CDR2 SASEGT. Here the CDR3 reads CASTTVPVNVDTQYF. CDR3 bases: TGTGCCAGCACGACCGTCCCGGTGAACGTTGATACGCAGTATTTT.

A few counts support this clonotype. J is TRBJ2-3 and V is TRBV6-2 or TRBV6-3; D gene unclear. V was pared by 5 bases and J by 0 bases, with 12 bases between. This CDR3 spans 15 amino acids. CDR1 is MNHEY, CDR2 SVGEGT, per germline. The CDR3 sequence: CASSAWGGSTDTQYF. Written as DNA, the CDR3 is TGTGCCAGCAGTGCCTGGGGTGGGAGCACAGATACGCAGTATTTT.

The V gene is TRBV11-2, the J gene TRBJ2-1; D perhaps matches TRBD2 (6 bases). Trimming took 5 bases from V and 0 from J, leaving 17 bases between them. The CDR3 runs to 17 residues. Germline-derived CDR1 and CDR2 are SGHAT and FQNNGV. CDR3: CASSPRVADRSYNEQFF. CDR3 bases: TGTGCCAGCAGCCCCCGGGTAGCGGATCGCTCCTACAATGAGCAGTTCTTC.

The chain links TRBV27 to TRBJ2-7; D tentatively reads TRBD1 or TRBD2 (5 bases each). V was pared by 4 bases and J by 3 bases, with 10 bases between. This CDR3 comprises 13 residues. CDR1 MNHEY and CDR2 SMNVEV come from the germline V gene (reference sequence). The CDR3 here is CASSYRDGYEQYF. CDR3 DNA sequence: TGTGCCAGCAGTTACCGGGACGGCTACGAGCAGTACTTC.

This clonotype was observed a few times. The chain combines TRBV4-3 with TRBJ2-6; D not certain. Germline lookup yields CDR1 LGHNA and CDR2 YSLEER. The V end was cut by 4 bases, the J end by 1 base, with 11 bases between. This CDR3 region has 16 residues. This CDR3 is CASSLLVQSGANVLTF. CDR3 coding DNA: TGCGCCAGCAGCCTCCTCGTGCAGTCTGGGGCCAACGTCCTGACTTTC.

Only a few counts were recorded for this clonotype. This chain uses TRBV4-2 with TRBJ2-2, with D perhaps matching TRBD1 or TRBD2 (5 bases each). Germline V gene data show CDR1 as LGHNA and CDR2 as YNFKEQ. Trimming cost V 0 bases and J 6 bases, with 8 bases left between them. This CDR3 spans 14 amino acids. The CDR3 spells CASSQDRGAGELFF. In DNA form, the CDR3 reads TGTGCCAGCAGCCAAGATCGAGGGGCCGGGGAGCTGTTTTTT.

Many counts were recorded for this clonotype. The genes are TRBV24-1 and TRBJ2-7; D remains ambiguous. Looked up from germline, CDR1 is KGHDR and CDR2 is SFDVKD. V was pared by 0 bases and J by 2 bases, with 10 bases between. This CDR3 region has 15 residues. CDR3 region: CATSDLQVQPYEQYV. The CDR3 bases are TGTGCCACCAGTGATTTGCAAGTTCAGCCCTACGAGCAGTACGTC.

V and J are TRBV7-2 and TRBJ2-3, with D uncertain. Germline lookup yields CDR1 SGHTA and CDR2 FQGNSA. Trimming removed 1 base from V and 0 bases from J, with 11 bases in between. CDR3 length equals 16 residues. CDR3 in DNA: TGTGCCAGCAGCTTAGTCATAGAGTGGAGCACAGATACGCAGTATTTT. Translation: CASSLVIEWSTDTQYF. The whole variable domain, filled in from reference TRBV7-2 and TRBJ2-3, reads GAGVSQSPSNKVTEKGKDVELRCDPISGHTALYWYRQSLGQGLEFLIYFQGNSAPDKSGLPSDRFSAERTGGSVSTLTIQRTQQEDSAVYLCASSLVIEWSTDTQYFGPGTRLTVL.

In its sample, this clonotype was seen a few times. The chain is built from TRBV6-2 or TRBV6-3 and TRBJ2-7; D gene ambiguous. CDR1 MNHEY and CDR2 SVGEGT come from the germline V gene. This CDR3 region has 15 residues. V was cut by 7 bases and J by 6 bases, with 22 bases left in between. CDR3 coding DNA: TGTGCCAGCACCACTCGGCAGGTACCTGGTGGCGAGCAGTACGTC. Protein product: CASTTRQVPGGEQYV.

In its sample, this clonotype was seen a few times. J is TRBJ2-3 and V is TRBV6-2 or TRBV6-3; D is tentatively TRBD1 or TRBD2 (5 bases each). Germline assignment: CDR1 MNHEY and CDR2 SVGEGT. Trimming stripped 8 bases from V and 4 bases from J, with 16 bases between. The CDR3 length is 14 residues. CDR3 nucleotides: TGTGCCAGCGGTGGACTCAGGGTATCAGATACGCAGTATTTT. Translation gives CASGGLRVSDTQYF.

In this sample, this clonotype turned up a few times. In nucleotides, the CDR3 is TGTGCCAGCAGCCCGGACAGGAACACAGATACGCAGTATTTT. Its protein is CASSPDRNTDTQYF. The chain couples TRBV7-2 to TRBJ2-3; 7 bases are a match to TRBD1. CDR1 and CDR2 from the germline V gene are SGHTA and FQGNSA. Unmatched junction bases numbered 4, after V lost 5 bases and J lost 2 bases. The CDR3 runs 14 residues. Full variable domain (outside the CDR3, taken from reference TRBV7-2 and TRBJ2-3): GAGVSQSPSNKVTEKGKDVELRCDPISGHTALYWYRQSLGQGLEFLIYFQGNSAPDKSGLPSDRFSAERTGGSVSTLTIQRTQQEDSAVYLCASSPDRNTDTQYFGPGTRLTVL.

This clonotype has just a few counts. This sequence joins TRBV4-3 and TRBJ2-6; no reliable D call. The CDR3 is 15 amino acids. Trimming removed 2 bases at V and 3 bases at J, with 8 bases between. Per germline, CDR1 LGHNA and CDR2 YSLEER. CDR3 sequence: CASSQIMVGANVLTF. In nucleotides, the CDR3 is TGCGCCAGCAGCCAAATTATGGTTGGGGCCAACGTCCTGACTTTC.

The CDR3 nucleotides are TGTGCCAGCAGCTTAAACCCATATAGCAATCAGCCCCAGCATTTT. Protein product: CASSLNPYSNQPQHF. The chain employs TRBV5-6 and TRBJ1-5; D gene ambiguous. The V and J ends lost 2 bases and 0 bases respectively, with 9 bases between them. Germline assignment: CDR1 SGHDT and CDR2 YYEEEE. CDR3 size: 15 residues.

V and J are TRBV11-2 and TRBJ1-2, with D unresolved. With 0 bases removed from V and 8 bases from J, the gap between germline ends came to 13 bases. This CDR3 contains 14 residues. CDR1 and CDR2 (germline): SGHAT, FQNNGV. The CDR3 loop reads CASSLDFPSPGYTF. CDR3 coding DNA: TGTGCCAGCAGCTTAGATTTTCCATCACCGGGCTACACCTTC.

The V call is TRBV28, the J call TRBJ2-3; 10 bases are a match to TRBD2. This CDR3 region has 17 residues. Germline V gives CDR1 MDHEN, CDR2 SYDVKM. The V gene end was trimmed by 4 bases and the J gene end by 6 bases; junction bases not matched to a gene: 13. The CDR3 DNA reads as TGTGCCAGCAGTTCCCCGCTAGCGGGGGCTGAGACGGATACGCAGTATTTT. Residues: CASSSPLAGAETDTQYF.

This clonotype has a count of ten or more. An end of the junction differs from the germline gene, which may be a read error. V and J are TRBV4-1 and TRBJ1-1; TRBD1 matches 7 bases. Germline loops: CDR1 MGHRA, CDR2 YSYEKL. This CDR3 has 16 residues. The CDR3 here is CASTQVDREWNTEAFF. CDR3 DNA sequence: TGCGCCAGCACCCAAGTCGACAGGGAATGGAACACTGAAGCTTTCTTT.

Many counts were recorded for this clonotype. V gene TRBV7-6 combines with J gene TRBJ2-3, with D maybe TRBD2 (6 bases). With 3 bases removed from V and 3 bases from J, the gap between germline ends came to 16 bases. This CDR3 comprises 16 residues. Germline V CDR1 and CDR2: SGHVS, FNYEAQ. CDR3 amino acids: CASSFEPGLTTDTQYF. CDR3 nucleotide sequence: TGTGCCAGCAGCTTCGAGCCGGGACTTACGACAGATACGCAGTATTTT.

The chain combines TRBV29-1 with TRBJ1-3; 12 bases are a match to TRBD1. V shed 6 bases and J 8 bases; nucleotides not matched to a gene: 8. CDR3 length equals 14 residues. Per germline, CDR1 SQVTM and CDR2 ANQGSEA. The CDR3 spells CSVGGQGARDTIYF. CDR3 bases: TGCAGCGTCGGGGGACAGGGGGCCAGGGACACCATATATTTT.

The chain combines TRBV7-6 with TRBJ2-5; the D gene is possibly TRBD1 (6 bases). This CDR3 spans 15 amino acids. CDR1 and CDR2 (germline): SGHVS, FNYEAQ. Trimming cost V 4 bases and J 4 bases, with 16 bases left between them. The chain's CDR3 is CASSSATGSPETQYF. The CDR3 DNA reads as TGTGCCAGCAGCTCGGCAACAGGGTCCCCAGAGACCCAGTACTTC.